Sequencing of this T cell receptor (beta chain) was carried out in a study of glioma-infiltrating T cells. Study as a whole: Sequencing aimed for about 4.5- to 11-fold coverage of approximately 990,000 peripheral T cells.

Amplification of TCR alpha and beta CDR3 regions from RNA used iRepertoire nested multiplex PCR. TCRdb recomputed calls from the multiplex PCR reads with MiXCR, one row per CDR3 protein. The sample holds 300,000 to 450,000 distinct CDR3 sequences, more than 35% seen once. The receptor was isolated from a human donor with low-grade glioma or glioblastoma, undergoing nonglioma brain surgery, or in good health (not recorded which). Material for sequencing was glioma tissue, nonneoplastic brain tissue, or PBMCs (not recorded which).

The CDR3 is CASSQKGQLEAFF. For the CDR3, the DNA is TGTGCCAGCAGCCAGAAGGGCCAGCTTGAAGCTTTCTTT. This chain joins TRBV14 and TRBJ1-1; no clear D gene. CDR1 and CDR2 from the germline V gene are SGHDN and FVKESK. The CDR3 is made up of 13 amino acids. V was pared by 3 bases and J by 7 bases, with 12 bases between.